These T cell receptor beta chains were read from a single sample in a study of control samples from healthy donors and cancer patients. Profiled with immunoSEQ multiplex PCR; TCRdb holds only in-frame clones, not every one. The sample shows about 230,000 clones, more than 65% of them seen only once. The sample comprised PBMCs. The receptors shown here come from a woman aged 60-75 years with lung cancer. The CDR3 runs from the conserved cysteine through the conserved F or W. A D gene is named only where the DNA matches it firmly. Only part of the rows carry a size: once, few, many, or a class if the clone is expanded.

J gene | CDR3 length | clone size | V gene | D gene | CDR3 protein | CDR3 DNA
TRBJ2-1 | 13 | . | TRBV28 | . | CASSLGWGNEQFF | TGTGCCAGCAGTTTAGGCTGGGGTAATGAGCAGTTCTTC
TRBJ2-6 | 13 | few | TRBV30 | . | CAWSSSGANVLTF | TGTGCCTGGAGTAGCTCTGGGGCCAACGTCCTGACTTTC
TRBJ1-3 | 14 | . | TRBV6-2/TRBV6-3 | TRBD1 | CASSDRDSGNTIYF | TGTGCCAGCAGTGACCGGGACAGTGGAAACACCATATATTTT
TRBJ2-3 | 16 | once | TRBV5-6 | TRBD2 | CASSERAGGPSDTQYF | TGTGCCAGCAGCGAGAGGGCGGGGGGGCCATCAGATACGCAGTATTTT
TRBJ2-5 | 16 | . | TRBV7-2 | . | CASSLASGLGQETQYF | TGTGCCAGCAGCTTAGCTAGTGGACTGGGACAAGAGACCCAGTACTTC
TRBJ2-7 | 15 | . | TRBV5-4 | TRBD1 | CASSPSRGHSYEQYF | TGTGCCAGCAGCCCTTCCAGGGGGCACTCCTACGAGCAGTACTTC
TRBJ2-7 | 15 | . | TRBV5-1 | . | CASSVGGARSYEQYF | TGCGCCAGCAGTGTCGGGGGCGCAAGGTCCTACGAGCAGTACTTC
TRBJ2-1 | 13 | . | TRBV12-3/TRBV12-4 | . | CASSPSEYNEQFF | TGTGCCAGCAGCCCTAGCGAATACAATGAGCAGTTCTTC
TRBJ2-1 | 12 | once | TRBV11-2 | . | CASSLGPNEQFF | TGTGCCAGCAGCTTAGGCCCGAATGAGCAGTTCTTC
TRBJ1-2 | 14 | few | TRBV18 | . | CASSPGGEYYGYTF | TGTGCCAGCTCACCGGGAGGGGAGTACTATGGCTACACCTTC
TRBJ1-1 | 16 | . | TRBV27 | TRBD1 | CASMGGGQDSNTEAFF | TGTGCCAGCATGGGTGGAGGACAGGACTCGAACACTGAAGCTTTCTTT
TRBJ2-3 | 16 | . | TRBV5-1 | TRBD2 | CASSSGTSGPTDTQYF | TGCGCCAGCAGCTCCGGGACTAGCGGGCCCACAGATACGCAGTATTTT
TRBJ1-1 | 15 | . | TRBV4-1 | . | CASSSTTVMNTEAFF | TGCGCCAGCAGCTCAACGACAGTCATGAACACTGAAGCTTTCTTT
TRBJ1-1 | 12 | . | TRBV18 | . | CASGGPGAEAFF | TGTGCCAGCGGGGGCCCAGGGGCTGAAGCTTTCTTT
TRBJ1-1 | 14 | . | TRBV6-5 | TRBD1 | CASTKDRGGTEAFF | TGTGCCAGCACCAAGGACAGGGGCGGGACTGAAGCTTTCTTT
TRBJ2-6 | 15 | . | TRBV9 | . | CASSVSGTGANVLTF | TGTGCCAGCAGCGTATCCGGGACTGGGGCCAACGTCCTGACTTTC
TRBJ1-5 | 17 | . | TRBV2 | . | CASSGTRGKLSNQPQHF | TGTGCCAGCAGTGGGACAAGGGGGAAGCTTAGCAATCAGCCCCAGCATTTT
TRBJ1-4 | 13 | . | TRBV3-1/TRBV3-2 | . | CASSLQGYEKLFF | TGTGCCAGCAGCCTTCAGGGGTATGAAAAACTGTTTTTT
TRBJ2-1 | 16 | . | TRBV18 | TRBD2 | CASSPPASGGYNEQFF | TGTGCCAGCTCACCACCGGCTAGCGGGGGATACAATGAGCAGTTCTTC
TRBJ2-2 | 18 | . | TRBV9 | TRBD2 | CASSPGTSGGSNTGELFF | TGTGCCAGCAGCCCGGGGACTAGCGGGGGGTCGAACACCGGGGAGCTGTTTTTT
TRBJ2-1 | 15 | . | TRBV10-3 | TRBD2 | CAISGLAGLDNEQFF | TGTGCCATCAGTGGACTAGCGGGGTTAGACAATGAGCAGTTCTTC
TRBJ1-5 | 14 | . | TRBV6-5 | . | CASSYVASNQPQHF | TGTGCCAGCAGTTACGTGGCAAGCAATCAGCCCCAGCATTTT